A single sample is the source of the 10 T cell receptor beta chains below, sequenced in a study of T cells after posttransplantation cyclophosphamide. Repertoires were generated with immunoSEQ multiplex PCR, while TCRdb's copy carries only in-frame clones and drops some. Of about 500 clones listed, around 87% are singletons. Sequences were obtained from gut tissue. These receptors all stem from a man between 50 and 59 years old.

The chain employs TRBV29-1 and TRBJ1-4; 8 bases are a match to TRBD1. Germline V gene lookup returns CDR1 SQVTM and CDR2 ANQGSEA. The CDR3 is 13 amino acids. J gave up 11 bases and V 6 bases, and 11 bases lay outside the gene matches. CDR3 sequence: CSVTIGTGQKLFF. The DNA for the CDR3 is TGCAGCGTGACTATTGGGACAGGACAGAAACTGTTTTTT. The variable domain in full, with the rest retrieved from reference TRBV29-1 and TRBJ1-4, is SAVISQKPSRDICQRGTSLTIQCQVDSQVTMMFWYRQQPGQSLTLIATANQGSEATYESGFVIDKFPISRPNLTFSTLTVSNMSPEDSSIYLCSVTIGTGQKLFFGSGTQLSVL.

Of note for this clone: Compared with germline, one end of the junction differs, possibly owing to a read error. CDR3 sequence reads: CASSLSGELFF. CDR3 nucleotide sequence: TGTGCCAGCAGCCTTTCAGGGGAACTGTTTTTT. The chain links TRBV9 to TRBJ2-2; maybe TRBD1 (6 bases). The CDR3 is made up of 11 amino acids. Germline V lookup: CDR1 SGDLS, CDR2 YYNGEE.

The V gene is TRBV6-1, the J gene TRBJ1-1; D call uncertain. The CDR3 covers 15 residues. The ends were cut back, 4 bases at V and 0 bases at J, with 12 bases in the middle. Per germline, CDR1 MNHNS and CDR2 SASEGT. The CDR3 spells CASSVGRLMNTEAFF. CDR3 nucleotides: TGTGCCAGCAGTGTTGGCAGACTCATGAACACTGAAGCTTTCTTT.

The chain carries TRBV5-4 and TRBJ1-1, with TRBD1 matching over 8 bases. J lost 7 bases, V lost 0 bases, and 8 bases had no gene match. This CDR3 spans 15 amino acids. Germline values: CDR1 SGHNT, CDR2 YYREEE (reference sequence). This chain's CDR3 is CASSLARGRAGEAFF. The CDR3 nucleotides read TGTGCCAGCAGCTTGGCCAGGGGGCGCGCGGGTGAAGCTTTCTTT.

The CDR3 sequence is CASSLTGQGAWGTEAFF. CDR3 DNA: TGCGCCAGCAGCTTGACTGGACAGGGGGCCTGGGGCACTGAAGCTTTCTTT. This chain links TRBV5-1 with TRBJ1-1; 11 bases fit TRBD1. The CDR3 extends over 17 amino acids. Germline V lookup: CDR1 SGHRS, CDR2 YFSETQ. J gave up 4 bases and V 1 base, and 9 bases lay outside the gene matches.

The rearrangement joins TRBV5-8 to TRBJ2-7; the D gene is possibly TRBD2 (5 bases). Looked up from germline, CDR1 is SGHTS and CDR2 is YDEGEE. This CDR3 comprises 14 residues. V lost 2 bases to trimming and J lost 4 bases, with 13 bases between them. CDR3 bases: TGTGCCAGCAGCTTCCTTCCGGGGAGATACGAGCAGTACTTC. Translated: CASSFLPGRYEQYF. The complete variable domain, with remaining parts taken from reference TRBV5-8 and TRBJ2-7, reads EAGVTQSPTHLIKTRGQQATLRCSPISGHTSVYWYQQALGLGLQFLLWYDEGEERNRGNFPPRFSGRQFPNYSSELNVNALELEDSALYLCASSFLPGRYEQYFGPGTRLTVT.

The genes are TRBV6-1 and TRBJ1-3; perhaps TRBD1 as D (5 bases). V was trimmed by 4 bases and J by 2 bases, leaving 15 bases between them. Germline V lookup: CDR1 MNHNS, CDR2 SASEGT. There are 16 residues in the CDR3. This CDR3 reads CASSATHKGPGNTIYF. The CDR3, as DNA: TGTGCCAGCAGTGCAACCCACAAGGGGCCTGGAAACACCATATATTTT.

The chain links TRBV30 to TRBJ2-7; D perhaps matches TRBD2 (6 bases). CDR3 length equals 12 residues. CDR1 and CDR2 from the germline V gene are GTSNPN and SVGIG (reference sequence). Trimming left V 0 bases short and J 4 bases short, with 7 bases between. CDR3 in DNA: TGTGCCTGGAGTGTCGCGGGGTACGAGCAGTACTTC. This translates into CAWSVAGYEQYF.

The chain employs TRBV5-1 and TRBJ1-1, with D possibly matching TRBD1 (6 bases). Per the germline V gene, CDR1 is SGHRS and CDR2 is YFSETQ. This CDR3 comprises 14 residues. V lost 4 bases, J lost 5 bases, and 15 bases lay in between. CDR3 coding DNA: TGCGCCAGCAGCAATTTCAGGGGTAAGACTGAAGCTTTCTTT. This sequence encodes CASSNFRGKTEAFF.

The V and J genes are TRBV10-1 and TRBJ2-1; 15 nucleotides line up with TRBD2. Losses at the gene ends were 7 bases for V and 7 bases for J; bases not matched to a gene: 5. Looked up from germline, CDR1 is WNHNN and CDR2 is SYGVQD (reference sequence). CDR3 size: 15 residues. Here the CDR3 reads CASNSGTSGRNEQFF. CDR3 sequence (DNA): TGCGCCAGCAACTCCGGGACTAGCGGGAGGAATGAGCAGTTCTTC.